The T cell receptor beta chain described here comes from a study of CD8 T cells in ankylosing spondylitis. Remarks on this clonotype: Its cognate antigen is unknown.

Study-level findings and limits: Eight or nine highly homologous variants formed a TCR beta motif that appeared characteristic of ankylosing spondylitis blood. Earlier reports found some motif variants in synovial fluid and blood in reactive arthritis. Clones that were linked to disease were CD8+ and were relatively rare in peripheral blood.

The CDR3 is made up of 20 amino acids. V gave up 3 bases and J gave up 0 bases; unmatched junction bases: 16. From germline, CDR1 is LGHNT and CDR2 FRNRAP. Quantitative barcoded 5'-RACE was used to prepare TCR beta libraries. One entry per CDR3 protein, called by TCRdb with MiXCR from the 5' RACE reads. Of about 500,000 distinct CDR3 sequences listed, 5.3% were seen once; the top ten hold roughly 3.5%. The chain links TRBV12-5 to TRBJ2-1, with TRBD1 identical over 8 bases. Sequencing was carried out using blood, either unsorted or a sorted T cell fraction (not recorded which). The sequence derives from a male donor with ankylosing spondylitis. CDR3 DNA: TGTGCTAGTGGTTTACATCAGGGGGCAATCAGCCTCAGCTCCTACAATGAGCAGTTCTTC. Translated, it gives CASGLHQGAISLSSYNEQFF.